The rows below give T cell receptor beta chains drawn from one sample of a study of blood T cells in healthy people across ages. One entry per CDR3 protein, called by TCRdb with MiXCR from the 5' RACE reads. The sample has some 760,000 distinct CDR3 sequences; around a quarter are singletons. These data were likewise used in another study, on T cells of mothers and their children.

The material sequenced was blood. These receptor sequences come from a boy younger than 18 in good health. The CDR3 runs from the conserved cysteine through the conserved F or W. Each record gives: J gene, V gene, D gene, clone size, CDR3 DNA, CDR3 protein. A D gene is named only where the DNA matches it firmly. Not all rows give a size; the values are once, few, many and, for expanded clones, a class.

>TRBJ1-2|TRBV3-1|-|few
TGTGCCAGCAGCCAATCCCAATCCGGGCCCTATGGCTACACCTTC
CASSQSQSGPYGYTF
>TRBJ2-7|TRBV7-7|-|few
TGTGCCAGCAGCCCCCTTGGCAGTTCCCAAAAGAGCGCCTACGAGCAGTACTTC
CASSPLGSSQKSAYEQYF
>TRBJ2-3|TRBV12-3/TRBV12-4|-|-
TGTGCCAGCAGTTTTCGTAGCGGTACAAGCACAGATACGCAGTATTTT
CASSFRSGTSTDTQYF
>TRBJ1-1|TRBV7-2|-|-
TGTGCCAGCAGGTTTCAACTGGGCACTGAAGCTTTCTTT
CASRFQLGTEAFF
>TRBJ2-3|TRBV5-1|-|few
TGCGCCAGCAGCTCTGTTGGGGGCTTAGATACGCAGTATTTT
CASSSVGGLDTQYF
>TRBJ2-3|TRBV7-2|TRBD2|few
TGTGCCAGCAGCTTAGAAAGCGGGAGGGCGACAGATACGCAGTATTTT
CASSLESGRATDTQYF
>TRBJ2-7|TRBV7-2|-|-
TGTGCCAGCAGCCCAAGAGGGGGGTTCGGGCAGTACTTC
CASSPRGGFGQYF
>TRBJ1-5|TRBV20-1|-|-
TGCAGTGCTAGAGATCGGGGCAGGGGAATAAATCAGCCCCAGCATTTT
CSARDRGRGINQPQHF
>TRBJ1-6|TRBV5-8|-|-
TGTGCCAGCACCCTGAGGGGGGATTCACCCCTCCACTTT
CASTLRGDSPLHF
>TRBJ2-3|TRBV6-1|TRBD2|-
TGTGCCACAATTAGCGGGGGGTACACAGATACGCAGTATTTT
CATISGGYTDTQYF
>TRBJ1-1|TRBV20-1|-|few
TGCAGTGCTAGTGGCTGGGAGGCGGGTTTGTCTGAAGCTTTCTTT
CSASGWEAGLSEAFF
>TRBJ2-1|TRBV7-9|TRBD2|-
TGTGCCAGCAGCGCGGGAGGGGGGAATGAGCAGTTCTTC
CASSAGGGNEQFF
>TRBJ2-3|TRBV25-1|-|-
TGTGCCAGCAGTGAAATTACAGGGGGGGCGCAGTATTTT
CASSEITGGAQYF
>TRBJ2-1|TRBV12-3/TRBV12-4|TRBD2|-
TGTGCCAGCAGTTCCCCTACGAGGACTAGCGGGGTGAATGAGCAGTTCTTC
CASSSPTRTSGVNEQFF
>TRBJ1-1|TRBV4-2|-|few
TGTGCCAGCAGCCAGGTGACAGCTACCAACACTGAAGCTTTCTTT
CASSQVTATNTEAFF
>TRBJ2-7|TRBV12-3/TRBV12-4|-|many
TGTGCCAGCAGCTTAACCTACGAGCAGTACTTC
CASSLTYEQYF
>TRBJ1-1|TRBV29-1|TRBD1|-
TGCAGCGGCGGGACAGGGAACACTGAAGCTTTCTTT
CSGGTGNTEAFF